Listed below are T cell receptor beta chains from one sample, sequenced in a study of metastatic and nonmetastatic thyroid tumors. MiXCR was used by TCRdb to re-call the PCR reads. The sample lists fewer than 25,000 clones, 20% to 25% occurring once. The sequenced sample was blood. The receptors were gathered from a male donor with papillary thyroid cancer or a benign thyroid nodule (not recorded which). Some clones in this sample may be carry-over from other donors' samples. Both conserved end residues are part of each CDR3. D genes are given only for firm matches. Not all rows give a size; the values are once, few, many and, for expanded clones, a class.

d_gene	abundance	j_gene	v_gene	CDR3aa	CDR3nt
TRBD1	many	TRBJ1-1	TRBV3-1	CASSSRDRYTGAFF	TGTGCCAGCAGCTCCCGGGACAGGTACACTGGGGCTTTCTTT
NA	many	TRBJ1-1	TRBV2	CASSDPQLGAFF	TGTGCCAGCAGTGATCCCCAGTTGGGAGCTTTCTTT
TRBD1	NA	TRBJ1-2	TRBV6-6	CASSYGGTDLYGYTF	TGTGCCAGCAGTTACGGAGGGACAGACCTATATGGCTACACCTTC
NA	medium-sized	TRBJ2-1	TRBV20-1	CSARSGLQYREGEQFF	TGCAGTGCTAGATCGGGGCTACAATACAGGGAAGGCGAGCAGTTCTTC
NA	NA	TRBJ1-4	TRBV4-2	CASSRRTANEKLFF	TGTGCCAGCAGCCGACGGACAGCCAATGAAAAACTGTTTTTT
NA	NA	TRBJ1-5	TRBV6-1	CATADIRNQRQHF	TGTGCCACTGCGGACATACGCAATCAGCGCCAGCATTTT
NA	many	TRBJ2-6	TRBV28	CASTPSNSGANVLTF	TGTGCCAGCACCCCCTCCAATTCTGGGGCCAACGTCCTGACTTTC
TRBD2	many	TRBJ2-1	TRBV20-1	CSALILPGLAGGPSYNEQFF	TGCAGTGCACTTATTTTACCGGGACTAGCGGGAGGGCCCTCCTACAATGAGCAGTTCTTC
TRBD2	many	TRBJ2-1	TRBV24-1	CATSESTSGRPREQFF	TGTGCCACCAGTGAGTCCACTAGCGGGAGGCCCAGGGAGCAGTTCTTC
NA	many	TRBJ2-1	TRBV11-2	CASSLGGMNEQFF	TGTGCCAGCAGCTTAGGGGGGATGAATGAGCAGTTCTTC
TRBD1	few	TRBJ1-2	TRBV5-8	CASSWTGKGYGYTF	TGTGCCAGCAGCTGGACAGGGAAGGGCTATGGCTACACCTTC
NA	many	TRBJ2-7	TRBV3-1	CASSRRVFYEQYF	TGTGCCAGCAGCCGTAGGGTCTTCTACGAGCAGTACTTC
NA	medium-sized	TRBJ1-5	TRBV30	CAWSVGGDQPQHF	TGTGCCTGGAGTGTGGGAGGGGATCAGCCCCAGCATTTT
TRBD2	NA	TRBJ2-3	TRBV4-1	CASSAPGLAGGAKDTQYF	TGCGCCAGCAGCGCCCCGGGACTAGCTGGAGGGGCGAAAGATACGCAGTATTTT
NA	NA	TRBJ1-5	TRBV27	CASSFVVLGNQPQHF	TGTGCCAGCAGTTTTGTGGTGCTCGGCAATCAGCCCCAGCATTTT
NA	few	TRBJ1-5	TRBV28	CATSLGANKRQHF	TGTGCCACCTCACTGGGGGCAAATAAGCGCCAGCATTTT
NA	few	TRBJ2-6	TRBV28	CASSFRAFWANVLTF	TGTGCCAGCAGTTTCCGTGCGTTCTGGGCCAACGTCCTGACTTTC
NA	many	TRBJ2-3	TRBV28	CASSARPGQSLSTDTQYF	TGTGCCAGCAGTGCCCGACCTGGACAGTCCTTGAGCACAGATACGCAGTATTTT
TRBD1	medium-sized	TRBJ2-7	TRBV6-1	CASSSLGTGAYEQYF	TGTGCCAGCAGCTCCCTGGGGACAGGGGCCTACGAGCAGTACTTC
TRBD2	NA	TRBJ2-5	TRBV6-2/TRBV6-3	CASSRTSGSRQTQYF	TGTGCCAGCAGCCGGACTAGCGGGAGTCGTCAGACCCAGTACTTC
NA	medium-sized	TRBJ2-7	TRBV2	CASSPLESYEQYF	TGTGCCAGCAGCCCGCTGGAATCCTACGAGCAGTACTTC
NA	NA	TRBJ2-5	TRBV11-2	CASSPPCTQETQYF	TGTGCCAGCAGCCCTCCGTGTACGCAAGAGACCCAGTACTTC
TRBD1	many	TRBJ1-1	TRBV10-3	CAISAGTANPEAFF	TGTGCCATCAGTGCCGGGACAGCGAATCCTGAAGCTTTCTTT
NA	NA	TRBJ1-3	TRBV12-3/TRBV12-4	CAISFGPGDYTYSGNTIYF	TGTGCCATCAGTTTTGGGCCAGGCGACTATACATACTCTGGAAACACCATATATTTT
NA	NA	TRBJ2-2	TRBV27	CASSYNTVGELFF	TGTGCCAGCAGTTATAACACCGTCGGGGAGCTGTTTTTT
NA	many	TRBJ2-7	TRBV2	CASPGYNEQYF	TGTGCCAGCCCGGGGTACAACGAGCAGTACTTC
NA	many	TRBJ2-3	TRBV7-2	CASSWAPRIADTQYF	TGTGCCAGCAGCTGGGCGCCGAGGATCGCAGATACGCAGTATTTT
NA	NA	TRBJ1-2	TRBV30	CAWRTGRNYGYTF	TGTGCCTGGAGGACAGGCCGTAACTATGGCTACACCTTC
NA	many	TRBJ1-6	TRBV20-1	CSARVRTGNSPLHF	TGCAGTGCTAGAGTGAGGACTGGGAATTCACCCCTCCACTTT
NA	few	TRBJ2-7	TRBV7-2	CASSQGIRGYEQYF	TGTGCCAGCAGCCAGGGCATCAGGGGTTACGAGCAGTACTTC